Listed below are T cell receptor beta chains from one sample, sequenced in a study of HIV-infected patients and healthy controls. TCRdb re-derived calls from the 5' RACE reads in MiXCR, one entry per CDR3 protein. The sample contains 60,000 to 75,000 distinct CDR3 sequences, approximately 16% of which appear only once. The material sequenced was CD4+ T cells from blood. All receptors come from a human donor in good health. CDR3s leave out the opening cysteine and the closing phenylalanine or tryptophan.

TRBV19	ASSNRERGSPLH
TRBV10-3	AIRGGFGYNEQF
TRBV20-1	SCLGVDTQY
TRBV20-1	SARVLREAAYEQY
TRBV7-2	ASSLVGGLETQY
TRBV7-9	ASSLRALDGGDTEAF
TRBV12-3/TRBV12-4	ASRQGFTDTQY
TRBV2	ASEESHLNTEAF
TRBV20-1	SSTRGIVYNEQF
TRBV20-1	SASGLAGDGYEQY
TRBV7-3	ASSLSGVTDTQY
TRBV12-3/TRBV12-4	ASRNTINEQF
TRBV7-2	ASSPRTKGTDTQY
TRBV28	ASLFGGSYNEQF
TRBV24-1	ATRNRDTQY
TRBV29-1	SVEPSGASTDTQY
TRBV6-5	ASSYSGHNSPLH
TRBV6-5	ASSSRTGLGQPQH
TRBV7-2	ASSLTSGTYEQY
TRBV18	ASSPQVSLLYNEQF
TRBV19	ASSVLAGVTDTQY
TRBV3-1	ASTLAGVYNEQF
TRBV27	ASSFVSGRGQY
TRBV4-3	ASSQDSRATNEKLF
TRBV3-1	ASSRLGYEQY
TRBV11-3	ASSPGGLESYNEQF
TRBV2	ASSPARSRSSYNEQF
TRBV20-1	SARSLANTEAF
TRBV12-3/TRBV12-4	ATTEAGTGFYGYT
TRBV20-1	SATGLAGIIEGSYNEQF
TRBV7-9	ASSFEGNYGYT
TRBV7-2	ASSLTPQSHQPQH
TRBV29-1	SVTRGMNTEAF
TRBV19	ASSLARAAQH
TRBV12-3/TRBV12-4	ASRLSLLAPQH
TRBV25-1	ASSDYPSTDTQY
TRBV5-4	ASSLPGDGEKLF
TRBV18	ASSPGGSGTSGPYNEQF
TRBV7-9	ASSLGPPTDTQY
TRBV30	AWSVQGAFTDTQY
TRBV20-1	SALRLAGDTGELF
TRBV18	ASSLRTSGVLETQY
TRBV7-6	ASSIGRTGGKNEQF
TRBV11-2	ASSSSGRYTHEQF
TRBV6-2/TRBV6-3	ASAKAGYNEQF
TRBV18	ASSPLDNWSYGYT
TRBV4-3	ASSRQTGSGNIQY
TRBV5-1	ASSLVVLFNYGYT
TRBV25-1	ASSHPRKNYGYT
TRBV7-7	ASVAGQMSYNEQF
TRBV7-8	ASSHLTGIFNQPQH
TRBV2	ASSEWADQETQY